The 30 T cell receptor beta chains below come from one sample, sequenced in a study of blood T cell repertoires in COVID-19. Some clones are missing from TCRdb's copy, which holds only in-frame ones; the method was immunoSEQ multiplex PCR. The table shows about 480,000 clones, with approximately 92% occurring only once. The sample consisted of peripheral blood. The receptors derive from a man between 18 and 29 years old with COVID-19, enrolled during active disease.

A few counts support this clone. The rearrangement links TRBV19 to TRBJ2-4; TRBD1 might be the D (5 bases). This CDR3 has 13 amino acids. Trimming took 5 bases from V and 9 from J, leaving 14 bases between them. Germline V gene data show CDR1 as LNHDA and CDR2 as SQIVND (reference sequence). The CDR3 is CASSETVNAIQYF. The CDR3 bases are TGTGCCAGTAGTGAGACAGTAAACGCCATTCAGTACTTC. Combining the CDR3 with reference TRBV19 and TRBJ2-4 gives the whole variable domain DGGITQSPKYLFRKEGQNVTLSCEQNLNHDAMYWYRQDPGQGLRLIYYSQIVNDFQKGDIAEGYSVSREKKESFPLTVTSAQKNPTAFYLCASSETVNAIQYFGAGTRLSVL.

V is TRBV10-3 and J is TRBJ2-1, with 9 positions matching TRBD2. Trimming at V came to 0 bases and at J to 7 bases, leaving 13 bases not matched to a gene. The CDR3 is made up of 18 amino acids. Germline CDR1 is ENHRY and CDR2 is SYGVKD. In nucleotides, the CDR3 is TGTGCCATCAGTGAGTCGGGCTCCGGCCTAGCGGGGTTAAATGAGCAGTTCTTC. It codes for CAISESGSGLAGLNEQFF.

The rearrangement uses TRBV11-3 and TRBJ2-2; the D is unclear. V was pared by 6 bases and J by 6 bases, with 14 bases between. This CDR3 region has 14 residues. CDR1 SGHNT and CDR2 YENEEA come from the germline V gene. The CDR3 DNA sequence: TGTGCCAGCAGTCGTGGAAGCGTCCCCGGGGAGCTGTTTTTT. This sequence encodes CASSRGSVPGELFF. The full variable domain, its missing parts supplied by reference TRBV11-3 and TRBJ2-2, is EAGVVQSPRYKIIEKKQPVAFWCNPISGHNTLYWYLQNLGQGPELLIRYENEEAVDDSQLPKDRFSAERLKGVDSTLKIQPAELGDSAVYLCASSRGSVPGELFFGEGSRLTVL.

The chain carries TRBV6-5 and TRBJ1-6; D not resolved. This CDR3 has 14 residues. Trimming removed 6 bases at V and 7 bases at J, with 13 bases between. Germline V lookup: CDR1 MNHEY, CDR2 SVGAGI. CDR3 nucleotide sequence: TGTGCCAGCAGGAGCGAACTTCAGAATTCACCCCTCCACTTT. It specifies CASRSELQNSPLHF.

This clone was found many times. This chain connects TRBV5-5 to TRBJ1-6; TRBD1 agrees at 9 bases. The V gene end was trimmed by 2 bases and the J gene end by 9 bases; junction bases not matched to a gene: 6. The CDR3 has 15 residues. CDR1 is SGHKS, CDR2 YYEKEE, per germline (reference sequence). The CDR3, as DNA: TGTGCCAGCAGCTTCACGGGACAGGGCACTTCACCCCTCCACTTT. Protein sequence: CASSFTGQGTSPLHF.

The chain recombines TRBV28 with TRBJ1-2; 12 bases match TRBD1. The CDR3 is 16 residues long. Germline loops: CDR1 MDHEN, CDR2 SYDVKM. Trimming removed 4 bases from V and 4 bases from J; junction bases left unmatched: 7. The CDR3 loop is CASSSTGTGGPYGYTF. DNA for the CDR3: TGTGCCAGCAGTTCTACCGGGACAGGGGGCCCCTATGGCTACACCTTC.

The gene calls are TRBV28 and TRBJ2-1; a possible D gene is TRBD1 (5 bases). CDR3 length: 15 residues. The germline gives CDR1 MDHEN, CDR2 SYDVKM. V was cut by 6 bases and J by 9 bases, with 21 bases left in between. As DNA, the CDR3 is TGTGCCAGCAGGGCGCAGGGCGTTAGCTGGAGTGAGCAGTTCTTC. It specifies CASRAQGVSWSEQFF.

V and J are TRBV24-1 and TRBJ2-1; 10 bases align to TRBD2. The V segment lost 0 bases and the J segment 8 bases; nucleotides outside the gene matches: 9. The CDR3 loop spans 17 amino acids. Germline lookup yields CDR1 KGHDR and CDR2 SFDVKD. CDR3 bases: TGTGCCACCAGTGATTTGTCTAGCGGGAGAGGGTGGGATGAGCAGTTCTTC. Its translation: CATSDLSSGRGWDEQFF.

The V gene is TRBV24-1, the J gene TRBJ2-1; 12 positions agree with TRBD2. There are 18 residues in the CDR3. The junction had 11 bases not matched to a gene; V was cut back by 4 bases and J by 5 bases. CDR1 is KGHDR and CDR2 is SFDVKD in the germline V gene. In DNA, the CDR3 is TGTGCCACCAGTGACTCAGGACTAGCGGGAAGCCGGAACAATGAGCAGTTCTTC. Protein sequence: CATSDSGLAGSRNNEQFF.

The chain is built from TRBV21-1 and TRBJ1-2; TRBD1 was called by the table and not checked on the DNA. TRBV21-1 constitutes a pseudogene. This CDR3 contains 13 residues. CDR3 DNA sequence: TGTGCCAGCATCATGGGGGCGCTCAAGGGCTACACCTTC. Its protein is CASIMGALKGYTF.

V gene TRBV10-2 combines with J gene TRBJ1-3; TRBD1 might be the D (5 bases). The CDR3 loop spans 15 amino acids. In germline, CDR1 is WSHSY, CDR2 SAAADI. The V end lost 2 bases, the J end lost 0 bases, and 8 bases lay between the germline ends. CDR3 region: CASSETGNSGNTIYF. Here the CDR3 DNA reads TGCGCCAGCAGTGAGACAGGCAACTCTGGAAACACCATATATTTT.

The chain is built from TRBV30 and TRBJ2-7; a weak D match, TRBD2 (5 bases). Deletions cut 2 bases from V and 2 bases from J, with 10 bases between. CDR1 is GTSNPN and CDR2 is SVGIG in the germline V gene (reference sequence). This CDR3 has 13 amino acids. The DNA for the CDR3 is TGTGCCTGGAGTAAGATCGGGGCCTACGAGCAGTACTTC. Translated, it gives CAWSKIGAYEQYF.

This chain connects TRBV14 to TRBJ2-7, with 9 bases identical to TRBD2. CDR3 length equals 16 residues. Losses at the gene ends were 4 bases for V and 4 bases for J; bases not matched to a gene: 11. Germline V CDR1 and CDR2: SGHDN, FVKESK. The CDR3 protein is CASSPTYLAGVYEQYF. The CDR3 coding sequence is TGTGCCAGCAGCCCAACTTACTTAGCGGGAGTGTACGAGCAGTACTTC.

The chain carries TRBV5-4 and TRBJ2-1; D is possibly TRBD1 (6 bases). Germline V gene sequence: CDR1 SGHNT, CDR2 YYREEE (reference sequence). V was cut by 9 bases and J by 7 bases, with 17 bases left in between. The CDR3 consists of 13 residues. The CDR3 coding sequence is TGTGCCACCGGGGACACCCTAGGGAATGAGCAGTTCTTC. Translated, it gives CATGDTLGNEQFF.

The table lists this clone with a count of one. The V and J genes are TRBV12-3 or TRBV12-4 and TRBJ1-5, with D perhaps matching TRBD1 (6 bases). The CDR3 runs 13 residues. With 1 base removed from V and 5 bases from J, the gap between germline ends came to 6 bases. CDR3 coding DNA: TGTGCCAGCAGTTTAGGGACAGATCAGCCCCAGCATTTT. This codes for CASSLGTDQPQHF.

The rearrangement uses TRBV25-1 and TRBJ2-3; D perhaps matches TRBD2 (7 bases). CDR3 length equals 13 residues. The V and J ends lost 8 bases and 3 bases respectively, with 12 bases between them. Germline-derived CDR1 and CDR2 are MGHDK and SYGVNS. CDR3 in DNA: TGTGCCAGCCACGGGGGGCGGACAGATACGCAGTATTTT. It codes for CASHGGRTDTQYF.

This chain uses TRBV4-1 with TRBJ1-3; D is possibly TRBD1 (5 bases). The V gene lost 6 bases and the J gene lost 3 bases, with 18 bases spanning the gap. This CDR3 comprises 16 residues. CDR1 is MGHRA, CDR2 YSYEKL, per germline. CDR3 DNA sequence: TGCGCCAGCAGGACTCGTTCAGGGATGTATGGAAACACCATATATTTT. Translation gives CASRTRSGMYGNTIYF.

The CDR3 DNA is TGTGCCAGCAGTCGACTAGCGGCGAATGAGCAGTTCTTC. It translates to CASSRLAANEQFF. The chain couples TRBV27 to TRBJ2-1; TRBD2 agrees at 9 bases. The V and J ends lost 5 bases and 7 bases, in that order; junction bases with no gene match: 3. CDR1 and CDR2 from the germline V gene are MNHEY and SMNVEV (reference sequence). The CDR3 contains 13 residues.

The genes are TRBV2 and TRBJ1-6, with TRBD1 matching over 8 bases. The CDR3 runs to 15 residues. The V gene end was trimmed by 6 bases and the J gene end by 6 bases; junction bases not matched to a gene: 7. CDR1 is SNHLY, CDR2 FYNNEI, per germline. The CDR3: CASRMDRAGNSPLHF. CDR3 in DNA: TGTGCCAGCAGGATGGACAGGGCGGGTAATTCACCCCTCCACTTT.

This chain connects TRBV29-1 to TRBJ2-1; 11 bases line up with TRBD2. Germline V gene data show CDR1 as SQVTM and CDR2 as ANQGSEA. The CDR3 covers 14 residues. With V trimmed by 4 bases and J by 5 bases, 4 bases remained unmatched. The CDR3 loop reads CSVVGLADHNEQFF. Written as DNA, the CDR3 is TGCAGCGTTGTGGGACTAGCGGACCACAATGAGCAGTTCTTC.

The CDR3 DNA follows: TGTGCCAGCAGTTTATCGGGGACAGGGGGAAGGACGCAGTATTTT. Its translation: CASSLSGTGGRTQYF. The chain has TRBV27 and TRBJ2-3; 11 bases align to TRBD1. The CDR3 runs to 15 residues. V trimming: 0 bases; J trimming: 9 bases; junction bases outside the gene matches: 5. CDR1 MNHEY and CDR2 SMNVEV come from the germline V gene (reference sequence).

This clone was seen once. V is TRBV7-6 and J is TRBJ1-6; TRBD1 agrees at 7 bases. CDR1 is SGHVS, CDR2 FNYEAQ, per germline. The ends lost 3 bases at V and 5 bases at J; junction bases unmatched: 1. The CDR3 is 14 amino acids. The CDR3 region is CASSLGQNNSPLHF. In DNA, the CDR3 is TGTGCCAGCAGCTTGGGACAGAATAATTCACCCCTCCACTTT.

The CDR3 DNA reads as TGCAGCGCAGGACAGCGGACTAGCGGTAACACCGGGGAGCTGTTTTTT. Its translation: CSAGQRTSGNTGELFF. V gene TRBV29-1 combines with J gene TRBJ2-2, with TRBD2 identical over 10 bases. This CDR3 is built from 16 residues. Germline V gives CDR1 SQVTM, CDR2 ANQGSEA. Losses at the gene ends were 7 bases for V and 2 bases for J; bases not matched to a gene: 10.

V and J are TRBV19 and TRBJ1-4; D might be TRBD1 (6 bases). The CDR3 runs to 14 residues. The germline V gene has CDR1 LNHDA and CDR2 SQIVND (reference sequence). Trimming pared 5 bases from V and 5 bases from J, leaving 12 bases between. CDR3 amino acids: CASSRARGNEKLFF. The CDR3 DNA reads as TGTGCCAGTAGTCGGGCCAGGGGAAATGAAAAACTGTTTTTT. The full variable domain, completed using reference TRBV19 and TRBJ1-4, is DGGITQSPKYLFRKEGQNVTLSCEQNLNHDAMYWYRQDPGQGLRLIYYSQIVNDFQKGDIAEGYSVSREKKESFPLTVTSAQKNPTAFYLCASSRARGNEKLFFGSGTQLSVL.

The rearrangement joins TRBV12-5 to TRBJ2-1, with 13 bases lining up with TRBD2. Germline values: CDR1 LGHNT, CDR2 FRNRAP. The V gene end was trimmed by 2 bases and the J gene end by 4 bases; junction bases not matched to a gene: 5. This CDR3 is 17 amino acids long. The CDR3 bases are TGTGCTAGTGGTTTGATCGAGACTAGCGGGGGGTACAATGAGCAGTTCTTC. Translated: CASGLIETSGGYNEQFF.

The chain recombines TRBV27 with TRBJ2-5, with TRBD1 matching 10 bases. Per germline, CDR1 MNHEY and CDR2 SMNVEV (reference sequence). The CDR3 consists of 14 residues. Trimming removed 5 bases from V and 6 bases from J; junction bases left unmatched: 6. The CDR3 DNA reads TGTGCCAGCAGTGTGACAGGGGGCGAAAAGACCCAGTACTTC. It codes for CASSVTGGEKTQYF.

The chain combines TRBV6-4 with TRBJ1-1; D possibly corresponds to TRBD1 (5 bases). Trimming removed 4 bases at V and 1 base at J, with 7 bases between. In germline, CDR1 is MRHNA, CDR2 SNTAGT. CDR3 size: 13 residues. In nucleotides, the CDR3 is TGTGCCAGCAGTGCACAGGAGAACACTGAAGCTTTCTTT. Its translation: CASSAQENTEAFF.

V is TRBV5-1 and J is TRBJ2-5; D gene ambiguous. This CDR3 spans 14 amino acids. V was pared by 0 bases and J by 2 bases, with 8 bases between. Germline V gene lookup returns CDR1 SGHRS and CDR2 YFSETQ. In nucleotides, the CDR3 is TGCGCCAGCAGCTTGGAACAGTCTCAAGAGACCCAGTACTTC. Its translation: CASSLEQSQETQYF.

J is TRBJ1-5 and V is TRBV24-1; D is ambiguous. Germline lookup yields CDR1 KGHDR and CDR2 SFDVKD. Trimming cost V 3 bases and J 9 bases, with 14 bases left between them. The CDR3 totals 14 residues. The CDR3 here is CATSDGSGVRPQHF. CDR3 bases: TGTGCCACCAGTGATGGGAGTGGGGTACGGCCCCAGCATTTT.

CDR3 DNA: TGTGCCAGCAGCTTAGCCGGGTCCAACTATGGCTACACCTTC. Residues: CASSLAGSNYGYTF. This rearrangement joins TRBV7-9 to TRBJ1-2; D uncertain. The CDR3 has 14 residues. V dropped 0 bases and J dropped 2 bases, with 7 bases sitting between them. Germline V gene sequence: CDR1 SEHNR, CDR2 FQNEAQ (reference sequence).